This TCR beta chain was retrieved from a study of CD8+ T cells in alopecia areata. Study-wide background: Treated patients swallowed 5 to 10 mg of oral tofacitinib twice daily.

Reverse transcription of extracted RNA yielded cDNA, which provided the sequencing template. TCRdb's table, derived via immunoSEQ multiplex PCR, lists solely in-frame clones and lacks some. Seen here are 35,000 to 45,000 clones, around 90% observed once, and the top ten hold over 15%. The ends lost 3 bases at V and 3 bases at J; junction bases unmatched: 4. Germline V gene data show CDR1 as LNHDA and CDR2 as SQIVND (reference sequence). The length of the CDR3 is 15 residues. Note on this clone: Its cognate antigen is unknown.

The treatment: oral pan-JAK inhibitor, 5-10 mg twice daily. Study-wide points: In scalp and blood, many expanded lesional clones persisted during tofacitinib.

The material sequenced was CD8+ T cells sorted from blood, taken at week 24, from a patient treated with tofacitinib. The clonotype was recovered from a human donor with alopecia areata. The genes are TRBV19 and TRBJ1-3; 8 bases line up with TRBD1. The CDR3 here is CASSIWTGHGNTIYF. The CDR3 bases are TGTGCCAGTAGTATCTGGACAGGGCATGGAAACACCATATATTTT.